These 10 T cell receptor beta chains were all obtained from the same sample, sequenced in a study of technical replicates of blood from several donors. TCRdb keeps only in-frame clones here, not all; method: immunoSEQ multiplex PCR. This table has about 90,000 clones, 85% to 95% appearing once. Sequenced input: T cells isolated from PBMCs. The receptors derive from a human donor in good health.

The genes are TRBV5-5 and TRBJ2-7; the match to TRBD1 covers 9 bases. Germline V gene data show CDR1 as SGHKS and CDR2 as YYEKEE (reference sequence). CDR3 length: 16 residues. The trim removed 2 bases at V and 0 bases at J, leaving 6 bases unmatched. The CDR3 DNA is TGTGCCAGCAGCTTTGATAACAGGGGGCTCTCCTACGAGCAGTACTTC. Translation: CASSFDNRGLSYEQYF.

This clone showed up just once. V gene TRBV7-3 combines with J gene TRBJ2-1; 7 positions match TRBD2. J was trimmed by 0 bases and V by 2 bases; bases with no gene match: 4. The CDR3 spans 16 residues. Germline lookup yields CDR1 SGHTA and CDR2 FQGTGA. The CDR3 region is CASSLRAGTSYNEQFF. DNA for the CDR3: TGTGCCAGCAGCTTACGAGCGGGGACCTCCTACAATGAGCAGTTCTTC. Using reference TRBV7-3 and TRBJ2-1 for the parts outside the CDR3, the full variable domain is GAGVSQTPSNKVTEKGKYVELRCDPISGHTALYWYRQSLGQGPEFLIYFQGTGAADDSGLPNDRFFAVRPEGSVSTLKIQRTERGDSAVYLCASSLRAGTSYNEQFFGPGTRLTVL.

This clone was seen once. This chain joins TRBV15 and TRBJ2-7; TRBD2 aligns across 9 bases. The CDR3 contains 17 residues. Germline lookup yields CDR1 LNHNV and CDR2 YYDKDF (reference sequence). V lost 0 bases, J lost 5 bases, and 11 bases stayed unmatched. The CDR3 region has the DNA TGTGCCACCAGCAGAGATCAGTTTGCGGGAGGGTCGGACGAGCAGTACTTC. Translating it yields CATSRDQFAGGSDEQYF. Full variable domain (remainder filled in from reference TRBV15 and TRBJ2-7): DAMVIQNPRYQVTQFGKPVTLSCSQTLNHNVMYWYQQKSSQAPKLLFHYYDKDFNNEADTPDNFQSRRPNTSFCFLDIRSPGLGDTAMYLCATSRDQFAGGSDEQYFGPGTRLTVT.

The chain recombines TRBV5-1 with TRBJ1-2; D gene ambiguous. Germline V gene lookup returns CDR1 SGHRS and CDR2 YFSETQ. With 2 bases removed from V and 8 bases from J, the gap between germline ends came to 13 bases. The CDR3 extends over 13 amino acids. CDR3 protein: CASSLTTPEGYTF. The CDR3 nucleotides read TGCGCCAGCAGCTTAACTACTCCGGAGGGCTACACCTTC.

This clone showed up just a few times. The chain recombines TRBV30 with TRBJ1-5; no reliable D call. Trimming cost V 0 bases and J 5 bases, with 23 bases left between them. Germline V CDR1 and CDR2: GTSNPN, SVGIG (reference sequence). The CDR3 is 18 amino acids. This CDR3 reads CAWSVLDPWPHVDQPQHF. The CDR3, as DNA: TGTGCCTGGAGTGTCCTAGACCCATGGCCACACGTGGATCAGCCCCAGCATTTT.

The rearrangement uses TRBV19 and TRBJ2-3; a possible D gene is TRBD2 (5 bases). Germline V gene sequence: CDR1 LNHDA, CDR2 SQIVND (reference sequence). There are 15 residues in the CDR3. The germline V and J ends were trimmed by 1 base and 5 bases, with 13 bases remaining between them. The CDR3 DNA sequence: TGTGCCAGTAGTATAGGGGCTCTGCGGGTAGATACGCAGTATTTT. Its translation is CASSIGALRVDTQYF. Based on the CDR3 plus reference TRBV19 and TRBJ2-3, the full variable domain is DGGITQSPKYLFRKEGQNVTLSCEQNLNHDAMYWYRQDPGQGLRLIYYSQIVNDFQKGDIAEGYSVSREKKESFPLTVTSAQKNPTAFYLCASSIGALRVDTQYFGPGTRLTVL.

The rearrangement joins TRBV27 to TRBJ2-7, with 7 bases aligning to TRBD2. The CDR3 consists of 12 residues. V trimming: 8 bases; J trimming: 0 bases; junction bases outside the gene matches: 1. CDR1 and CDR2 from the germline V gene are MNHEY and SMNVEV (reference sequence). This chain's CDR3 is CASGRVSYEQYF. The CDR3 nucleotides are TGTGCCAGCGGGAGGGTCTCCTACGAGCAGTACTTC.

This sequence joins TRBV27 and TRBJ2-1, with 8 positions matching TRBD1. V dropped 6 bases and J dropped 10; count of bases not matched to a gene: 8. Germline V gene lookup returns CDR1 MNHEY and CDR2 SMNVEV (reference sequence). The CDR3 is 13 residues long. CDR3 DNA: TGTGCCAGCAGGGGCAGGGGGCGGGAAGAGCAGTTCTTC. It encodes CASRGRGREEQFF.

The chain links TRBV5-1 to TRBJ2-2, with 14 bases lining up with TRBD2. The CDR3 has 19 residues. Germline lookup yields CDR1 SGHRS and CDR2 YFSETQ. V lost 2 bases, J lost 5 bases, and 11 bases stayed unmatched. Here the CDR3 reads CASSFWTSGGRRGTGELFF. CDR3 coding DNA: TGCGCCAGCAGCTTTTGGACTAGCGGGGGGCGCCGGGGGACCGGGGAGCTGTTTTTT.

This sequence joins TRBV2 and TRBJ2-1, with a possible D match to TRBD1 (6 bases). Germline CDR1 and CDR2: SNHLY and FYNNEI. This CDR3 has 13 amino acids. V was clipped by 5 bases and J by 4 bases, with 9 bases between them. The CDR3 loop is CASSYTGYNEQFF. Written as DNA, the CDR3 is TGTGCCAGCAGTTATACAGGGTACAATGAGCAGTTCTTC.